These 3 T cell receptor beta chains originate from one sample sequenced in a study of shared clonotypes between healthy human individuals. TCRdb's copy holds only in-frame clones and misses some; the assay was immunoSEQ multiplex PCR. This sample has some 600,000 clones, with approximately 96% found just once. It was CD45RO-negative cells, positively selected for CCR7, that made up naive CD8 cells, with terminally differentiated effector memory CD45RA+ cells excluded. Material for sequencing was naive CD8+ T cells sorted from blood. These receptors were taken from a woman aged 25 to 39 in good health.

The chain uses TRBV9 and TRBJ2-3; no clear D. The length of the CDR3 is 15 residues. The germline V gene has CDR1 SGDLS and CDR2 YYNGEE. Trimming stripped 4 bases from V and 2 bases from J, with 14 bases between. The CDR3 DNA reads TGTGCCAGCAGCCTCGCTACGCGGAACACAGATACGCAGTATTTT. Translation gives CASSLATRNTDTQYF.

The chain is built from TRBV4-2 and TRBJ2-5; 11 bases map to TRBD2. The V segment lost 0 bases and the J segment 1 base; nucleotides outside the gene matches: 4. CDR1 is LGHNA, CDR2 YNFKEQ, per germline. The CDR3 spans 17 residues. The CDR3 nucleotides read TGTGCCAGCAGCCAAGAGATAGCGGGAGGGACCCAAGAGACCCAGTACTTC. Translation gives CASSQEIAGGTQETQYF.

This clone has a single count. The chain is built from TRBV19 and TRBJ1-2; TRBD1 is a possible D gene (6 bases). The CDR3 spans 18 residues. Trimming took 2 bases from V and 3 from J, leaving 22 bases between them. CDR1 is LNHDA and CDR2 is SQIVND in the germline V gene (reference sequence). The CDR3 reads CASSINARDKKGYYGYTF. The CDR3, as DNA: TGTGCCAGTAGTATAAATGCCCGGGACAAAAAGGGGTACTATGGCTACACCTTC.